This T cell receptor beta chain was sequenced for a study of T cell responses to AZD1222 COVID-19 vaccine. CDR1 and CDR2 (germline): SGHDN, FVKESK. Losses at the gene ends were 4 bases for V and 7 bases for J; bases not matched to a gene: 3. The CDR3 is 12 amino acids. It was second doses at about 4 or about 12 weeks that were pooled. The protocol was immunoSEQ multiplex PCR, while the TCRdb copy is restricted to in-frame clones and leaves out a portion. The sample consists of 100,000 or so clones, 89% of them appearing once. Sequencing was performed on peripheral blood, taken 28 days after the second AZD1222 dose. This TCR was sampled from an adult who received the AZD1222 COVID-19 vaccine. The chain combines TRBV14 with TRBJ1-2, with 7 bases lining up with TRBD1. The CDR3 bases are TGTGCCAGCAGCCCGACAGGGCCTGGCTACACCTTC. This encodes CASSPTGPGYTF. The full variable domain, with the rest looked up from reference TRBV14 and TRBJ1-2, is EAGVTQFPSHSVIEKGQTVTLRCDPISGHDNLYWYRRVMGKEIKFLLHFVKESKQDESGMPNNRFLAERTGGTYSTLKVQPAELEDSGVYFCASSPTGPGYTFGSGTRLTVV.